Listed here is a single T cell receptor beta chain. This sample is part of a study of cytomegalovirus exposure and HLA in healthy donors. The PCR had 60 Vbeta and 13 Jbeta primers. Profiling relied on immunoSEQ multiplex PCR, and the TCRdb table lists in-frame clones only, not all of them. The sample lists over 80,000 clones; 73% were seen once. Trimming cost V 4 bases and J 6 bases; bases outside gene matches: 15. Germline CDR1 is SGHRS and CDR2 is YFSETQ. The CDR3 loop spans 16 amino acids. This receptor was identified in a man in his forties in good health and CMV-seronegative. The chain combines TRBV5-1 with TRBJ1-2; 7 nucleotides line up with TRBD1. Material for sequencing was PBMCs. The CDR3 bases are TGCGCCAGCAGCCCACTTTGGACAGGTGTTGAGGATGGCTACACCTTC. This sequence encodes CASSPLWTGVEDGYTF.